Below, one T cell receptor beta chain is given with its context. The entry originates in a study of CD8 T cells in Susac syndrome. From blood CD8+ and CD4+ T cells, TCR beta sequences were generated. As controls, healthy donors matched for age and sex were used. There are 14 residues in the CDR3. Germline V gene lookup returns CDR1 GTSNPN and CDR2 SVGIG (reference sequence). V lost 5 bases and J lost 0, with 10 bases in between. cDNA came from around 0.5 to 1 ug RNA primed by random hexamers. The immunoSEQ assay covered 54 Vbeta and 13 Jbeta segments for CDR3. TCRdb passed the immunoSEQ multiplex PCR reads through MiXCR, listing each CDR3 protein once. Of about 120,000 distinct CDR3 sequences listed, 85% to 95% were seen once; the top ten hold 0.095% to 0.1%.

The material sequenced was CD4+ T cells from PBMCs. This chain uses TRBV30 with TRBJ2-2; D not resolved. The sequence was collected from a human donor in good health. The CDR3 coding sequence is TGTGCCTGGGGCAGGAGTACGAACACCGGGGAGCTGTTTTTT. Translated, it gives CAWGRSTNTGELFF.